The rows below give T cell receptor beta chains drawn from one sample of a study of PD-L1 blockade in urothelial cancer. Assay: immunoSEQ multiplex PCR; the TCRdb copy retains only in-frame clones and omits some. The sample shows 29,000 or so clones, more than 70% of them seen only once. The starting material was PBMCs, obtained around atezolizumab (anti-PD-L1) treatment. Receptors originate from a man aged 50-60 years with urothelial cancer. The CDR3 runs from the conserved cysteine through the conserved F or W. Each record gives: clone size, J gene, D gene, V gene, CDR3 length, CDR3 protein, CDR3 DNA. D genes are given only for firm matches. Clone size is stated in some rows and not others, as once, few, many or a class when expanded.

>-|TRBJ2-5|-|TRBV10-3|18
CAISESAAGQGLQETQYF
TGTGCCATCAGTGAGAGTGCTGCGGGTCAGGGGCTACAAGAGACCCAGTACTTC
>-|TRBJ2-5|-|TRBV5-5|14
CASRLQVAQETQYF
TGTGCCAGCAGGCTGCAGGTGGCACAAGAGACCCAGTACTTC
>-|TRBJ2-2|TRBD1|TRBV11-2|15
CASSPRTGATGELFF
TGTGCCAGCAGCCCTAGGACAGGGGCCACCGGGGAGCTGTTTTTT
>-|TRBJ1-4|-|TRBV27|19
CASSLSWTRRVATNEKLFF
TGTGCCAGCAGTTTATCCTGGACAAGACGGGTTGCAACTAATGAAAAACTGTTTTTT
>-|TRBJ2-7|TRBD1|TRBV6-5|16
CASSYKQGNAVYEQYF
TGTGCCAGCAGTTACAAACAGGGGAATGCTGTCTACGAGCAGTACTTC
>-|TRBJ1-6|-|TRBV7-8|14
CASSLQVYNSPLHF
TGTGCCAGCAGCTTACAGGTCTATAATTCACCCCTCCACTTT
>-|TRBJ2-3|TRBD2|TRBV30|14
CAWSGGLPTDTQYF
TGTGCCTGGAGTGGGGGACTACCCACAGATACGCAGTATTTT
>-|TRBJ2-2|TRBD2|TRBV6-1|18
CASSGLAGGPHGTGELFF
TGTGCCAGCAGTGGACTAGCGGGAGGGCCGCATGGCACCGGGGAGCTGTTTTTT
>-|TRBJ2-7|-|TRBV6-5|15
CASSPTYGSSYEQYF
TGTGCCAGTTCCCCCACGTACGGGAGCTCCTACGAGCAGTACTTC
>-|TRBJ2-5|TRBD1|TRBV6-1|15
CASSEGQGAFETQYF
TGTGCCAGCAGTGAAGGACAGGGGGCGTTTGAGACCCAGTACTTC
>-|TRBJ2-7|-|TRBV25-1|12
CASSDRAYEQYF
TGTGCCAGCAGTGATCGGGCCTACGAGCAGTACTTC
>-|TRBJ2-5|TRBD1|TRBV9|16
CASSVSPRSGGETQYF
TGTGCCAGCAGCGTAAGTCCCAGGTCAGGGGGAGAGACCCAGTACTTC
>-|TRBJ1-2|-|TRBV7-2|11
CASSPQYGYTF
TGTGCCAGCAGCCCCCAGTATGGCTACACCTTC
>-|TRBJ2-3|TRBD2|TRBV6-5|16
CASSSSIAGGTDTQYF
TGTGCCAGCAGTTCCTCTATAGCGGGAGGCACAGATACGCAGTATTTT
>once|TRBJ1-6|-|TRBV6-5|16
CASSYSSSSYNSPLHF
TGTGCCAGCAGTTACTCGAGTAGCTCCTATAATTCACCCCTCCACTTT
>-|TRBJ1-1|-|TRBV19|13
CASSPHAVPEAFF
TGTGCCAGTAGTCCCCACGCAGTCCCTGAAGCTTTCTTT
>-|TRBJ2-5|TRBD2|TRBV6-5|16
CASSYSTSGVNWAQYF
TGTGCCAGCAGTTACTCGACTAGCGGGGTTAATTGGGCCCAGTACTTC
>-|TRBJ2-7|TRBD1|TRBV14|14
CASSRRGISYEQYF
TGTGCCAGCAGCCGCAGGGGGATTTCCTACGAGCAGTACTTC
>-|TRBJ2-5|-|TRBV4-3|13
CASSQGPQETQYF
TGCGCCAGCAGCCAAGGCCCTCAGGAGACCCAGTACTTC
>-|TRBJ1-4|-|TRBV27|15
CASSPSWGAYEKLFF
TGTGCCAGCAGTCCCTCCTGGGGAGCTTATGAAAAACTGTTTTTT
>-|TRBJ2-7|-|TRBV27|12
CASSFEGGEQYF
TGTGCCAGCAGTTTTGAGGGAGGCGAGCAGTACTTC
>-|TRBJ1-5|TRBD1|TRBV30|15
CAWSGDRGQGQPQHF
TGTGCCTGGAGTGGAGACAGGGGGCAGGGTCAGCCCCAGCATTTT
>-|TRBJ2-4|TRBD1|TRBV6-4|17
CASNRRGTGEAKNIQYF
TGTGCCAGCAACCGTCGGGGCACAGGGGAAGCCAAAAACATTCAGTACTTC
>-|TRBJ2-7|-|TRBV27|15
CASSPQGFKQGEQYF
TGTGCCAGCAGTCCCCAGGGGTTCAAGCAGGGGGAGCAGTACTTC
>-|TRBJ1-1|-|TRBV5-1|14
CASSFRGGNTEAFF
TGCGCCAGCAGCTTCAGAGGAGGGAACACTGAAGCTTTCTTT
>-|TRBJ2-3|-|TRBV18|14
CASSPDSPTDTQYF
TGTGCCAGCTCACCGGACAGTCCCACAGATACGCAGTATTTT
>-|TRBJ2-2|TRBD1|TRBV29-1|14
CSVDGTGRTGELFF
TGCAGCGTTGATGGGACAGGCCGGACCGGGGAGCTGTTTTTT
>-|TRBJ1-1|-|TRBV5-6|12
CASRSGNTEAFF
TGTGCCAGCCGGAGCGGGAACACTGAAGCTTTCTTT
>-|TRBJ2-2|-|TRBV9|16
CASSVTPGANTGELFF
TGTGCCAGCAGCGTCACCCCAGGGGCGAACACCGGGGAGCTGTTTTTT
>-|TRBJ2-3|TRBD2|TRBV14|15
CASSLGLAGADTQYF
TGTGCCAGCAGCCTCGGACTAGCGGGAGCAGATACGCAGTATTTT
>-|TRBJ2-4|TRBD1|TRBV2|13
CASKGQGGNIQYF
TGTGCCAGCAAGGGACAGGGGGGAAACATTCAGTACTTC
>few|TRBJ1-2|-|TRBV6-5|13
CASRPGVGFGYTF
TGTGCCAGCAGACCAGGGGTCGGTTTTGGCTACACCTTC
>-|TRBJ2-7|-|TRBV21-1|16
CASSPQCWTGLIEQYF
TGTGCCAGCAGCCCCCAATGTTGGACAGGGTTGATCGAGCAGTACTTC
>-|TRBJ1-1|-|TRBV4-3|13
CASTQTTNTEAFF
TGCGCCAGCACCCAGACAACGAACACTGAAGCTTTCTTT
>once|TRBJ1-2|-|TRBV20-1|11
CSASRELGYTF
TGCAGTGCTAGCCGGGAGCTAGGCTACACCTTC
>-|TRBJ2-4|TRBD1|TRBV19|14
CASVDPGQKNIQYF
TGTGCCAGTGTAGATCCGGGACAGAAAAACATTCAGTACTTC
>-|TRBJ2-7|TRBD1|TRBV6-1|15
CASSEVAGGDREQYF
TGTGCCAGCAGTGAAGTTGCAGGGGGAGATAGGGAGCAGTACTTC
>-|TRBJ2-7|-|TRBV27|14
CASSLVPGTYEQYF
TGTGCCAGCAGTTTAGTCCCCGGGACCTACGAGCAGTACTTC
>-|TRBJ2-7|TRBD2|TRBV28|17
CASSYKLAGGPYYEQYF
TGTGCCAGCAGTTACAAACTAGCGGGAGGGCCATACTACGAGCAGTACTTC
>-|TRBJ1-1|TRBD1|TRBV30|12
CAWSETGSEAFF
TGTGCCTGGAGTGAGACAGGGTCTGAAGCTTTCTTT
>once|TRBJ2-2|TRBD2|TRBV5-1|19
CASSLAKTSGIVGTGELFF
TGCGCCAGCAGCTTGGCCAAGACTAGCGGGATTGTGGGCACCGGGGAGCTGTTTTTT
>-|TRBJ2-4|TRBD1|TRBV11-2|14
CASSRTGAKNIQYF
TGTGCCAGCAGCCGGACAGGAGCCAAAAACATTCAGTACTTC
>once|TRBJ2-2|-|TRBV10-1|12
CASSADTGELFF
TGCGCCAGCAGTGCCGACACCGGGGAGCTGTTTTTT
>-|TRBJ2-7|-|TRBV5-1|13
CASSLPGLYEQYF
TGCGCCAGCAGCCTGCCCGGGTTGTACGAGCAGTACTTC
>-|TRBJ2-7|TRBD1|TRBV28|14
CASSFRGQGHEQYF
TGTGCCAGCAGTTTTAGGGGGCAGGGCCACGAGCAGTACTTC